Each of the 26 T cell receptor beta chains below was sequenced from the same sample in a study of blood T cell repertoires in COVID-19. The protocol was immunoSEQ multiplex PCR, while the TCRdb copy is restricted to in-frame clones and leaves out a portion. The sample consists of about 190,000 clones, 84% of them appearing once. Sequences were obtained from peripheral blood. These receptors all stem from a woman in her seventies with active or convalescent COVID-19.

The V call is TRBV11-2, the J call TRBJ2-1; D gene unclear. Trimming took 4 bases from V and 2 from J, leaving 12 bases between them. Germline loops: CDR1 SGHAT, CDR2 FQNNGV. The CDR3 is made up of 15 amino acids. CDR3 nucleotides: TGTGCCAGCAGCTCAAATAGCATCCCCTACAATGAGCAGTTCTTC. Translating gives CASSSNSIPYNEQFF.

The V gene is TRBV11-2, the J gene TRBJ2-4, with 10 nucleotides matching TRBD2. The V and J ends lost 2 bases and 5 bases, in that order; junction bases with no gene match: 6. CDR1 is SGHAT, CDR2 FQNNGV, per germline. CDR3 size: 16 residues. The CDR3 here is CASSLRAGGMQNIQYF. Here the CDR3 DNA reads TGTGCCAGCAGCTTACGAGCGGGAGGGATGCAAAACATTCAGTACTTC.

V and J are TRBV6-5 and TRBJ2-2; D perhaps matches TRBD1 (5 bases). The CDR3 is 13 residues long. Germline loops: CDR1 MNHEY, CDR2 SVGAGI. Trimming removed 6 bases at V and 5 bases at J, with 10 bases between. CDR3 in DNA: TGTGCCAGCAGCAGGACAATTACCGGGGAGCTGTTTTTT. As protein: CASSRTITGELFF.

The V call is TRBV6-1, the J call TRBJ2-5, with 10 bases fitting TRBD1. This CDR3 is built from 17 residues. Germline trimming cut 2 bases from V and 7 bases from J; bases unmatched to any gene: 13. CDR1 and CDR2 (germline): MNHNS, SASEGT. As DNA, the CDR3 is TGTGCCAGCAGTGAAAGGGGTTCCGGGGGACAGGGGACGACCCAGTACTTC. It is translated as CASSERGSGGQGTTQYF.

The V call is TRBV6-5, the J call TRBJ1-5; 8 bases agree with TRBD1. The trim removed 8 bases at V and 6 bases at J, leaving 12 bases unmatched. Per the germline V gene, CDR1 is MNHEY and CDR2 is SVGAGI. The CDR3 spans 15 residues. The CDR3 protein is CASAYRPGTGQPQHF. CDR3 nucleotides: TGTGCCAGCGCATACCGGCCAGGGACAGGTCAGCCCCAGCATTTT.

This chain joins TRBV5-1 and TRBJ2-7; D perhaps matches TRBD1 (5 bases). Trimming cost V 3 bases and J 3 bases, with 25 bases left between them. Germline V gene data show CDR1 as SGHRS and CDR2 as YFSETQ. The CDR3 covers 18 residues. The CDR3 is CASSWGPVATFNLYEQYF. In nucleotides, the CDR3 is TGCGCCAGCAGCTGGGGCCCGGTCGCGACTTTCAACCTCTACGAGCAGTACTTC.

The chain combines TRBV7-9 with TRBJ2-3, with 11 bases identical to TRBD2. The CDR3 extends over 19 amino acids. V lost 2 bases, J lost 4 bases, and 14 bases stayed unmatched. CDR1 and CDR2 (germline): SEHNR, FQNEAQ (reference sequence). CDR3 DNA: TGTGCCAGCAGCTTATCCCTAGCGGGAGGTTATGCGTCGGCAGATACGCAGTATTTT. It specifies CASSLSLAGGYASADTQYF.

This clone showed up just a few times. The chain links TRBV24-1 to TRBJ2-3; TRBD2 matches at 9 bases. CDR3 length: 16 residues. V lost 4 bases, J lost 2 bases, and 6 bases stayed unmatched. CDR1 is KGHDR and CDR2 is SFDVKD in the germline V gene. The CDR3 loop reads CATSERAGGPTDTQYF. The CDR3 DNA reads TGTGCCACCAGTGAGAGAGCGGGAGGCCCCACAGATACGCAGTATTTT.

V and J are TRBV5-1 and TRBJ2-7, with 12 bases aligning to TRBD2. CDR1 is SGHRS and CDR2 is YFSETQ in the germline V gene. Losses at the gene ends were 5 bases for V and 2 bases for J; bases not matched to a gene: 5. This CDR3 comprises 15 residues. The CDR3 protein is CASRYLAGGTYEQYF. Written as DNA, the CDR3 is TGCGCCAGCAGGTACCTAGCGGGAGGGACCTACGAGCAGTACTTC.

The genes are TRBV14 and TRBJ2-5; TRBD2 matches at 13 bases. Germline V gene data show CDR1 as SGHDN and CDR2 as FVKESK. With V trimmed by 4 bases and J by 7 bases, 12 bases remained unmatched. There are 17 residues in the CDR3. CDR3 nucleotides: TGTGCCAGCAGCCCCGCAACTAGCGGGAGGGGAATTGGGACCCAGTACTTC. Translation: CASSPATSGRGIGTQYF.

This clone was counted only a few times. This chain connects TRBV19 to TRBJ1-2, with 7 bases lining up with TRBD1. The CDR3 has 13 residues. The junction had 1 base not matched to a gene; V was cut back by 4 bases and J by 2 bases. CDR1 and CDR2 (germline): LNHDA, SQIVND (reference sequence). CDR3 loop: CASSRQGNYGYTF. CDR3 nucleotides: TGTGCCAGTAGTAGACAGGGAAACTATGGCTACACCTTC.

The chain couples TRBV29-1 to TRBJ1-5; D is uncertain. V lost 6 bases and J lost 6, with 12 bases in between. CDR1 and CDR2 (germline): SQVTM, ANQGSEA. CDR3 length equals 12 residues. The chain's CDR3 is CSVGLEGQPQHF. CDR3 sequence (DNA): TGCAGCGTCGGGTTAGAGGGTCAGCCCCAGCATTTT.

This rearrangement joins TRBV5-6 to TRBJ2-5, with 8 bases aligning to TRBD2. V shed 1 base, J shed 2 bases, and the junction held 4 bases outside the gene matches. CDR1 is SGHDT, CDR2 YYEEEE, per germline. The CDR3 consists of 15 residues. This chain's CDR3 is CASSLRGGHQETQYF. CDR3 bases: TGTGCCAGCAGCTTGCGGGGGGGACATCAAGAGACCCAGTACTTC.

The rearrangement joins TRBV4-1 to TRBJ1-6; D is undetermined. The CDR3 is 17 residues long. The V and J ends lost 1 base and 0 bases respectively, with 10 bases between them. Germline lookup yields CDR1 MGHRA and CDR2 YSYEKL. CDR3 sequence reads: CASSQAGKSSYNSPLHF. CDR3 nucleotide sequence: TGCGCCAGCAGCCAAGCGGGGAAAAGCTCCTATAATTCACCCCTCCACTTT.

The chain's CDR3 is CASSRDRVGGELFF. In nucleotides, the CDR3 is TGCGCCAGCAGTCGAGACAGGGTCGGCGGGGAGCTGTTTTTT. The chain joins TRBV5-1 to TRBJ2-2, with TRBD1 matching 7 bases. The CDR3 covers 14 residues. Per germline, CDR1 SGHRS and CDR2 YFSETQ. Trimming took 5 bases from V and 7 from J; bases not matched to a gene: 8.

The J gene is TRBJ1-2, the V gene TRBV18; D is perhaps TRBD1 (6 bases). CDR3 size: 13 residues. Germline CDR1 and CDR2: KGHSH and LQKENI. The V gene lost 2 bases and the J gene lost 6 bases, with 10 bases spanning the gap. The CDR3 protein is CASSPRQENGYTF. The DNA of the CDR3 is TGTGCCAGCTCACCAAGACAGGAAAATGGCTACACCTTC.

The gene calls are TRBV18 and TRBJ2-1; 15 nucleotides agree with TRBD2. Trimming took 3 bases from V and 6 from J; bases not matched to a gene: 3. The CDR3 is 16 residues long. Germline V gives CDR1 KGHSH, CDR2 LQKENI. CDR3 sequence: CASSPRTSGRANEQFF. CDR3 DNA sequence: TGTGCCAGCTCACCTCGGACTAGCGGGAGGGCCAATGAGCAGTTCTTC. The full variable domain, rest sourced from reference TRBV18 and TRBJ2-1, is NAGVMQNPRHLVRRRGQEARLRCSPMKGHSHVYWYRQLPEEGLKFMVYLQKENIIDESGMPKERFSAEFPKEGPSILRIQQVVRGDSAAYFCASSPRTSGRANEQFFGPGTRLTVL.

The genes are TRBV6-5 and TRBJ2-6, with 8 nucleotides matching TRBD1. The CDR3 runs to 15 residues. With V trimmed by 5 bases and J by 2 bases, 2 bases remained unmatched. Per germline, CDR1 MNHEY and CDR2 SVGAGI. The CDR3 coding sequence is TGTGCCAGCAGTATCAGGGGGCCTGGGGCCAACGTCCTGACTTTC. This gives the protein CASSIRGPGANVLTF.

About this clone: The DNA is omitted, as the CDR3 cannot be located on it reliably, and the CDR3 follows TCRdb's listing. The CDR3 sequence is CASSKAGRSGVAGGTRGQKTQYF. The chain uses TRBV21-1 and TRBJ2-5; TRBD2 reflects the table's D call only, with no check against the DNA. TRBV21-1 is designated a pseudogene. 23 amino acids form the CDR3, both terminal residues included.

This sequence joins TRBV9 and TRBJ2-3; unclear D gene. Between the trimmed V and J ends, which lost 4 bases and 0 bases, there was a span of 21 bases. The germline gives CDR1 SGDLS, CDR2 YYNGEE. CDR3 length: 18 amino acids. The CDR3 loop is CASSINRWAPESTDTQYF. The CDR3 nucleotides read TGTGCCAGCAGCATAAACCGTTGGGCACCGGAAAGCACAGATACGCAGTATTTT.

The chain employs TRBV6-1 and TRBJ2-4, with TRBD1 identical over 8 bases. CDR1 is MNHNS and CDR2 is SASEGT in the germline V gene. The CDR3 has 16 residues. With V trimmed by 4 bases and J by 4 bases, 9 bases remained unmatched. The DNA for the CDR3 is TGTGCCAGCAGTGGCACCGGGACAGGCCCTAAAAACATTCAGTACTTC. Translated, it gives CASSGTGTGPKNIQYF.

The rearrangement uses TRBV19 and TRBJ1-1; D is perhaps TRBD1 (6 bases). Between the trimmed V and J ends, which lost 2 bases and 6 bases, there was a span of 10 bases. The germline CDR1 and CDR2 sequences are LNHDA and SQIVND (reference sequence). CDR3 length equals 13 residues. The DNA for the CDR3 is TGTGCCAGTAGTATAAGGGGGTCAGCTGAAGCTTTCTTT. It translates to CASSIRGSAEAFF.

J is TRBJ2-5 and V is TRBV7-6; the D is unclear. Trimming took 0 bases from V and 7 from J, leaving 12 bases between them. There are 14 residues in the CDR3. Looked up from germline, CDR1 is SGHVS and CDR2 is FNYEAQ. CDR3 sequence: CASSLAGRSGTQYF. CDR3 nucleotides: TGTGCCAGCAGCTTAGCGGGCCGTTCCGGGACCCAGTACTTC.

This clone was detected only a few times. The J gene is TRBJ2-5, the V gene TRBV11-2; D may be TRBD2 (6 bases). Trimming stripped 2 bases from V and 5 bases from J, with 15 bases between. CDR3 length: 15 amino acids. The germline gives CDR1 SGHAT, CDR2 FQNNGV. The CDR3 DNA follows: TGTGCCAGCAGCTTACCCCGCGGGATTGGGGAGACCCAGTACTTC. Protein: CASSLPRGIGETQYF.

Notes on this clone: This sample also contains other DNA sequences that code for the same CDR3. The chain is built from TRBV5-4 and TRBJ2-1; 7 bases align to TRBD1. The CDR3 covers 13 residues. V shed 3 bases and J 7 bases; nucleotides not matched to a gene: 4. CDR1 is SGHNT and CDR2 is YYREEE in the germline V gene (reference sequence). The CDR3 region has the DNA TGTGCCAGCAGCTCGACAGGGCGTAATGAGCAGTTCTTC. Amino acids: CASSSTGRNEQFF.

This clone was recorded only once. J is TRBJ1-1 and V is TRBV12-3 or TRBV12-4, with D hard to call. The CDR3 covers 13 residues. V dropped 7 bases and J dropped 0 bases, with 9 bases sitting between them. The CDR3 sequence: CASMTFLNTEAFF. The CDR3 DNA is TGTGCCAGCATGACTTTCTTGAACACTGAAGCTTTCTTT.